What follows describes a single T cell receptor beta chain. Many counts were recorded for this clonotype. Its antigen is not yet known. No clone much larger than this one lies a single base away; base qualities are absent. The sample belongs to a study of T cells after yellow fever vaccination (dated by TCRdb to between 2018 and 2021). Some background on the complete study: Libraries from fractions with low cell numbers were prepared with the SMART-Seq v4 Ultra Low Input RNA kit. Blood was collected at multiple timepoints before and after primary and secondary immunization, and bulk PBMC replicates and cell subsets were isolated. Bulk TCR alpha and beta repertoires were sequenced longitudinally to track T-cell clones before and after primary and booster YFV17D yellow fever vaccination. Two healthy male donors, one aged 18 to 30 and one aged 30 to 40 years, made up the cohort. Broad study findings and their caveats: After the booster, most clones that had expanded after primary vaccination were detected again (over 95% of CD4 and more than 85% of CD8), suggesting broad maintenance of memory. Computational filtering was needed because FACS-sorted repertoires could contain abundant contaminating clonotypes from the bulk population. Because the study included only a couple of donors, the extent to which the findings can be generalized is limited. The secondary T-cell response was weaker than the primary response but faster, peaking on day 5 instead of day 15. A small fraction of clonotypes showed up in both the CD4 and CD8 compartments, probably as a result of convergent recombination.

TCR cDNA was synthesized by 5'RACE template switching, through which a universal primer site and unique molecular identifiers were introduced. Priming for cDNA synthesis came from both the TCR alpha and TCR beta constant segments. Library amplification involved two PCR steps, and the second step added sample barcodes and sequencing adapters. Sequencing of the libraries was done on either Illumina HiSeq 2500 (2x100 bp) or NovaSeq (2x150 bp). The source study handled its data this way. Reads were demultiplexed and collapsed into UMI consensus sequences with MIGEC, and V(D)J alignment was performed with MiXCR. Vaccine-responding clonotypes were identified with edgeR using replicate PBMC samples, with FDR below 0.01 and a log2 fold change above 5 up to day 15 being required. CD4 or CD8 identity was assigned to each bulk clonotype according to whether the clonotype was present at higher abundance in the sequenced CD4 repertoire or the sequenced CD8 repertoire. TCRdb passed the public sequencing reads through fastp at Q25 and MiXCR, retaining productive beta sequences. Every distinct CDR3 protein forms one entry, paired with its most common genes and DNA. The V and J calls, along with clone size, are taken from TCRdb and not from the paper's own processing. This sample has approximately 510,000 distinct CDR3 sequences in its table, and 20% to 25% of those were observed once. Roughly a sixth of the sample is held by the ten biggest clonotypes.

The treatment or condition label of this sample denotes: live attenuated yellow fever vaccine strain. At every blood-draw timepoint, two biological replicates of bulk PBMCs were collected. A standard Ficoll-Paque protocol was used to isolate PBMCs from peripheral blood. TriZol was used to extract RNA from bulk PBMCs, CD4 and CD8 fractions, and dextramer-positive and dextramer-negative fractions. Looking up the germline V gene yields CDR1 MNHEY and CDR2 SVGAGI. Including the terminal cysteine and phenylalanine, the CDR3 comprises 15 residues. The kept DNA is CDR3 alone, 45 bases in frame from the first base. V trim: 2 bases; J trim: 7 bases; unmatched bases: 5.

The material sequenced was PBMCs, taken approximately 20 days after the first yellow fever vaccination. The chain joins TRBV6-5 to TRBJ1-6; TRBD1 matches 7 bases in the middle. The sequence came from a man younger than 30 who received the YFV17D yellow fever vaccine. The encoded CDR3 is CASSYHGQVNSPLHF. The nucleotide sequence is given as TGTGCCAGCAGTTACCACGGACAGGTGAATTCACCCCTCCACTTT.